Only a few counts were recorded for the clone carrying this TCR beta chain. The antigen is unknown. TCRdb processed the 5' RACE reads anew with MiXCR; each CDR3 protein has one entry. Here the sample spans 200,000 to 250,000 distinct CDR3 sequences, roughly a tenth being singletons. The ends were cut back, 5 bases at V and 1 base at J, with 12 bases in the middle. CDR1 is MDHEN and CDR2 is SYDVKM in the germline V gene. This CDR3 contains 14 residues. The sample belongs to a study of CD8 T cells in ankylosing spondylitis. Study results and caveats: Matched synovial fluid from ankylosing spondylitis patients was reported to be enriched for disease-linked clones.

The sequence was obtained from a male donor with ankylosing spondylitis or in good health (not recorded which). Sequenced: blood, either unsorted or a sorted T cell fraction (not recorded which). This chain uses TRBV28 with TRBJ2-7, with D perhaps being TRBD1 or TRBD2 (5 bases each). CDR3 nucleotides: TGTGCCAGCAGTCGCCGGGACCTGTCCTACGAGCAGTACTTC. This gives the protein CASSRRDLSYEQYF.